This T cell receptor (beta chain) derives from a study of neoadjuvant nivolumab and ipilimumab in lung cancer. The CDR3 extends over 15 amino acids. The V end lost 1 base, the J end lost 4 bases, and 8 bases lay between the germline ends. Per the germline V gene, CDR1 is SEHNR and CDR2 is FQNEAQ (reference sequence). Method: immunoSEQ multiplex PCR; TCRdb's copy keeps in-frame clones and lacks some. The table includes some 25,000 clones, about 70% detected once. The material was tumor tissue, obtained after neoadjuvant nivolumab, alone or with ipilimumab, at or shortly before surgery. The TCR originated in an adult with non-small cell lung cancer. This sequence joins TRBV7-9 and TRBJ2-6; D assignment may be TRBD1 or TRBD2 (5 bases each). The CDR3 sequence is CASSLGGSGANVLTF. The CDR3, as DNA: TGTGCCAGCAGCTTAGGGGGGTCCGGGGCCAACGTCCTGACTTTC.